This TCR beta chain appears in the sequencing data of a study of T-cell memory formation after mild COVID-19. Whole-study results and caveats: Whether day 37 second-wave clones are SARS-CoV-2-specific was not confirmed.

The sample holds a few counts of this clonotype. The antigen remains unidentified. TCRdb analysed the 5' RACE reads with MiXCR anew, one entry per CDR3 protein. The sample shows under 200,000 distinct CDR3 sequences, 11% of them seen only once. What was sequenced was PBMCs or a T cell subset sorted from them (not recorded which). The clonotype originates from a man in his late teens or twenties who had mild COVID-19 (a few samples of this study predate the infection). Cell type and time point are not known.

The CDR3 is CSTNRDRGYNEQFF. The CDR3 nucleotides read TGCAGCACTAACCGGGACAGGGGATACAATGAGCAGTTCTTC. The chain employs TRBV20-1 and TRBJ2-1; 10 bases are a match to TRBD1. Germline lookup yields CDR1 DFQATT and CDR2 SNEGSKA (reference sequence). The CDR3 has 14 amino acids.